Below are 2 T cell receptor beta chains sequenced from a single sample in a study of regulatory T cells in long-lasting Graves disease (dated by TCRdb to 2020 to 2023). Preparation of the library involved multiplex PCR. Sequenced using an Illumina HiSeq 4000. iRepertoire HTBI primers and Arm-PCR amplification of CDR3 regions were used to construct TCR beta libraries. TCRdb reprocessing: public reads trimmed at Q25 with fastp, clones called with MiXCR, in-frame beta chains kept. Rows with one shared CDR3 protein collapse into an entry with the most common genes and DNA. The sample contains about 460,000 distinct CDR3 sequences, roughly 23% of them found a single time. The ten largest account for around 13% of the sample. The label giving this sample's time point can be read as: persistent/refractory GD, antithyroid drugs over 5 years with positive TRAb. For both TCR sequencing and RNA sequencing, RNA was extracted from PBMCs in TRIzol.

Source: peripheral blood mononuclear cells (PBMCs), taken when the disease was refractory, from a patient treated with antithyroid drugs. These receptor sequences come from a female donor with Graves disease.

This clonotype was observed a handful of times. The CDR3 spells CASSQDREQYF. The DNA of the CDR3 is TGTGCCAGCAGCCAAGACCGCGAGCAGTACTTC. The rearrangement uses TRBV3-1 and TRBJ2-7, with D unresolved. Germline V CDR1 and CDR2: LGHDT, YNNKEL (reference sequence). Trimming took off 0 bases at V and 6 bases at J, with 3 bases between the two ends. This CDR3 is 11 amino acids long.

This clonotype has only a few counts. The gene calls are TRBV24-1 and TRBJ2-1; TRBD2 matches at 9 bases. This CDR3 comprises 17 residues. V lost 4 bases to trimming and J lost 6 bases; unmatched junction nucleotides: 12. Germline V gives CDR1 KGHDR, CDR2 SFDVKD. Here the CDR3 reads CATSDPNRLADRNEQFF. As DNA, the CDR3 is TGTGCCACCAGTGACCCTAACCGACTAGCGGACCGCAATGAGCAGTTCTTC.